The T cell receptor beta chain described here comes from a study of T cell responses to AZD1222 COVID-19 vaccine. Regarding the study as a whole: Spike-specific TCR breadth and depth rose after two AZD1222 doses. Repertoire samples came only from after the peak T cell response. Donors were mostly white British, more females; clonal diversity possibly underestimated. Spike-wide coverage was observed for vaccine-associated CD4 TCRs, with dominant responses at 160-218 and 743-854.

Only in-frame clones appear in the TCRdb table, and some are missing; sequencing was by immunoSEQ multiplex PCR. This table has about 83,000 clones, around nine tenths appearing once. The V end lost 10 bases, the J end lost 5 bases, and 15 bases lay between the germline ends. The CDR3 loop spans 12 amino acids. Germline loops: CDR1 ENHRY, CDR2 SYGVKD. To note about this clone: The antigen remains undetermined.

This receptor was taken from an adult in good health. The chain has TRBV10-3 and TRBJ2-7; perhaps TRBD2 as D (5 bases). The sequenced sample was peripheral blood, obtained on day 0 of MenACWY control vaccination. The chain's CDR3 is CATKLGGNEQYF. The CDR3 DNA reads TGTGCCACTAAACTAGGCGGAAACGAGCAGTACTTC.